The T cell receptor beta chain described here comes from a study of T cell responses to AZD1222 COVID-19 vaccine. The study's findings and limits: Spike-specific TCR repertoires showed rising breadth and depth after two AZD1222 doses. Just five or six AZD1222 recipients tested seropositive at baseline.

V was trimmed by 1 base and J by 1 base, leaving 13 bases between them. The CDR3 has 16 residues. Germline CDR1 is SGHVS and CDR2 is FQNEAQ. TCRdb's table, derived via immunoSEQ multiplex PCR, lists solely in-frame clones and lacks some. The repertoire holds over 60,000 clones, with 79% as singletons. This clone was seen a handful of times. The antigen remains unidentified. Material: peripheral blood, obtained on day 0 of MenACWY control vaccination. The TCR originated in an adult in good health. The V and J genes are TRBV7-8 and TRBJ1-1; weak D call: TRBD1 (5 bases). The CDR3 DNA reads as TGTGCCAGCAGCTTAGAAACCGGGACGGCGAACACTGAAGCTTTCTTT. Translating gives CASSLETGTANTEAFF.